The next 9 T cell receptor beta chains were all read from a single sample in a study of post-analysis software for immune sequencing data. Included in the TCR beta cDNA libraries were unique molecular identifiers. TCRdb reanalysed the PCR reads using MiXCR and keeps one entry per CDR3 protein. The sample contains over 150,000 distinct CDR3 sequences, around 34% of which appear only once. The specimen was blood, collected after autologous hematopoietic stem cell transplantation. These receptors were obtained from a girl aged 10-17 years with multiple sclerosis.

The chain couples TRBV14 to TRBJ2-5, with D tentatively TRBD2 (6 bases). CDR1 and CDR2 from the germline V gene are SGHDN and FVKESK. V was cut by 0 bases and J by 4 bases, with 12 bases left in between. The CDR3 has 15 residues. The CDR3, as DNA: TGTGCCAGCAGCCAAGATCGGGGGAGTGGAGAGACCCAGTACTTC. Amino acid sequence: CASSQDRGSGETQYF.

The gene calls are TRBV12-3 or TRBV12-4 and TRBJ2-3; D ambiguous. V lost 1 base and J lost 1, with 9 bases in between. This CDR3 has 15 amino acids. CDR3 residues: CASSLDPLGTDTQYF. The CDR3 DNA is TGTGCCAGCAGTTTAGACCCACTGGGCACAGATACGCAGTATTTT.

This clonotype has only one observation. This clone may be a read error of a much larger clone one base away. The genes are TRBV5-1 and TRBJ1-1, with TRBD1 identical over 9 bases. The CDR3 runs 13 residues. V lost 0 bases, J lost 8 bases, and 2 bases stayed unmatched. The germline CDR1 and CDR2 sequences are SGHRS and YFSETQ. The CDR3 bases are TGCGCCAGCAGCTTGGTCGGGACAGGGGAAGCTTTCTTT. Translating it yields CASSLVGTGEAFF.

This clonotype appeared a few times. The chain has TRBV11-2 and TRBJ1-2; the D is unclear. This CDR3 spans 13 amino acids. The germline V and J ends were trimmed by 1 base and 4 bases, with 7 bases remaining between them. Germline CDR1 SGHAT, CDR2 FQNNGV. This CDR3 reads CASSLVGSYGYTF. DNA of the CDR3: TGTGCCAGCAGCTTAGTGGGTTCCTATGGCTACACCTTC.

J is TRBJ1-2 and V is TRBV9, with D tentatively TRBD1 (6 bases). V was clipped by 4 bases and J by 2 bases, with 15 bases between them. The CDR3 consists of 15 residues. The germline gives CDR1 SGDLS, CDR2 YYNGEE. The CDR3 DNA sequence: TGTGCCAGCAGCTTTGAGGAGGGGGGAAACTATGGCTACACCTTC. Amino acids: CASSFEEGGNYGYTF.

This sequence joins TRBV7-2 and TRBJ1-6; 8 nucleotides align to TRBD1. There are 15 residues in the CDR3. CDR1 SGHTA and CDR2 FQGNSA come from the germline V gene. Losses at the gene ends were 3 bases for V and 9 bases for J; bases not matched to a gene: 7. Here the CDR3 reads CASSLTRTGSSPLHF. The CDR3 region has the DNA TGTGCCAGCAGCTTGACCCGGACAGGGAGTTCACCCCTCCACTTT.

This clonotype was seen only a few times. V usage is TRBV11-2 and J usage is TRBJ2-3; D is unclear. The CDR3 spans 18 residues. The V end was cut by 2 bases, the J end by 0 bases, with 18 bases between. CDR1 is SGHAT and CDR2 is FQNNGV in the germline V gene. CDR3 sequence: CASSLIPNRKPSTDTQYF. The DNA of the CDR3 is TGTGCCAGCAGCTTAATCCCTAACAGAAAACCGAGCACAGATACGCAGTATTTT.

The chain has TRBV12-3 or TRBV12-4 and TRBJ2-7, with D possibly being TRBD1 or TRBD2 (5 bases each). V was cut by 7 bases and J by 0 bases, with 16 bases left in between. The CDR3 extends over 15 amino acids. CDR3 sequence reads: CASTLRGTNSYEQYF. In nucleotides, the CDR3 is TGTGCCAGCACCTTAAGAGGGACCAACTCCTACGAGCAGTACTTC.

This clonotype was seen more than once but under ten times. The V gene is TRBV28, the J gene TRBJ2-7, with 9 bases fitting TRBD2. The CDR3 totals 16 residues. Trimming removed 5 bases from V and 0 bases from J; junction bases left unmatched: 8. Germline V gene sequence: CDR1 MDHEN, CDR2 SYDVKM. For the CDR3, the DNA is TGTGCCAGCAGTGGCGCGGGAGGGCCAGGCTCCTACGAGCAGTACTTC. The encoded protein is CASSGAGGPGSYEQYF.